This record covers a single TCR beta chain. The target antigen is unknown. Method: immunoSEQ multiplex PCR; TCRdb's copy keeps in-frame clones and lacks some. The sample shows around 120,000 clones, about four fifths of them seen only once. This record belongs to a study of a mutant IDH1 vaccine in newly diagnosed glioma. Study-wide background: In weeks 1, 3, 5, 7, 11, 15, 19 and 23, patients were immunized, eight times in all. Beginning 4-6 weeks after radiotherapy alone, or with temozolomide cycles, vaccination took place. Previous care, which was radiotherapy, temozolomide, or both, most often involved both. Findings and caveats of the study: Most patients, roughly 92%, showed vaccine-induced immune responses.

As to time point: week 11, during vaccination. Alongside topical imiquimod, each dose of vaccine comprised 300 ug of mutant IDH1 20-mer peptide. Germline CDR1 reads GTSNPN; CDR2 reads SVGIG (reference sequence). The CDR3 spans 14 residues. The trim removed 0 bases at V and 4 bases at J, leaving 6 bases unmatched. Sequenced material: PBMCs, taken from a glioma patient whose treatment included an IDH1 peptide vaccine. The TCR comes from a man aged 40-49 years with glioma. The chain joins TRBV30 to TRBJ2-7, with 7 bases matching TRBD1. In DNA, the CDR3 is TGTGCCTGGAGTGTACGAGGGGGCGCATACGAGCAGTACTTC. This encodes CAWSVRGGAYEQYF.